These T cell receptor beta chains were read from a single sample in a study of blood T cells in healthy people across ages. TCRdb recomputed calls from the 5' RACE reads with MiXCR, one row per CDR3 protein. The table records approximately 730,000 distinct CDR3 sequences, about 48% of them present only once. Sequenced: blood. The origin of the receptors is a man at least 80 years old in good health. Both conserved end residues are part of each CDR3. The D gene is left open where the match is weak. Size is stated for part of the rows, as once, few or many counts, or as a class when the clone is expanded.

cdr3_aa	cdr3_nt	clone_size	j_call	v_call	d_call
CASSGAGTDLIYGYTF	TGTGCCAGCAGTGGGGCCGGGACAGACCTTATTTATGGCTACACCTTC	-	TRBJ1-2	TRBV27	TRBD1
CASSLVVGVSNEQFF	TGTGCCAGCAGCTTAGTGGTGGGGGTTTCAAATGAGCAGTTCTTC	-	TRBJ2-1	TRBV11-2	-
CSARLQRKRNGYTF	TGCAGTGCTAGATTACAGAGGAAAAGGAATGGCTACACCTTC	-	TRBJ1-2	TRBV20-1	-
CSARWDTTNTGELFF	TGCAGTGCTAGATGGGACACCACGAACACCGGGGAGCTGTTTTTT	few	TRBJ2-2	TRBV20-1	-
CASSQEVTSGRPEQFF	TGTGCCAGCAGCCAAGAAGTCACTAGCGGGAGGCCTGAGCAGTTCTTC	-	TRBJ2-1	TRBV3-1	TRBD2
CSARSASQNPNEQFF	TGCAGTGCTAGATCGGCTAGCCAAAACCCCAATGAGCAGTTCTTC	-	TRBJ2-1	TRBV20-1	-
CSVDFGGRANTGELFF	TGCAGCGTTGATTTTGGGGGGCGGGCGAACACCGGGGAGCTGTTTTTT	once	TRBJ2-2	TRBV29-1	-
CASSPGDALSTDTQYF	TGTGCCAGCAGCCCCGGGGACGCACTTAGCACAGATACGCAGTATTTT	few	TRBJ2-3	TRBV7-6	-
CASSLDRTTYEQYF	TGCGCCAGCAGCTTGGATAGGACCACCTACGAGCAGTACTTC	few	TRBJ2-7	TRBV5-1	-
CASSESSGVNNEQYF	TGTGCCAGCTCAGAATCTAGCGGGGTAAACAATGAGCAGTACTTC	-	TRBJ2-7	TRBV18	TRBD2
CASSVPETNYGYTF	TGTGCCAGCAGTGTACCAGAAACTAACTATGGCTACACCTTC	few	TRBJ1-2	TRBV2	-
CSASPRVPEGFHRYAYF	TGCAGTGCTAGTCCTCGGGTGCCAGAGGGGTTCCACAGATACGCGTATTTT	-	TRBJ2-3	TRBV20-1	-
CSVGYMGSRTEAFF	TGCAGCGTCGGATATATGGGTTCGAGAACTGAAGCTTTCTTT	few	TRBJ1-1	TRBV29-1	-
CASSQSFRAGGQYF	TGTGCCAGCAGCCAATCCTTTCGAGCCGGCGGGCAGTACTTC	few	TRBJ2-5	TRBV12-3/TRBV12-4	-
CASRVYNEQFF	TGTGCCAGCAGGGTCTACAATGAGCAGTTCTTC	-	TRBJ2-1	TRBV7-8	-
CASKPGLAYNEQFF	TGCGCCAGCAAACCGGGACTAGCGTACAATGAGCAGTTCTTC	few	TRBJ2-1	TRBV10-2	TRBD2